The sequence of this T cell receptor (beta chain) was determined in a study of OX40 agonist ivuxolimab in advanced cancers. Overall study: Patients received ivuxolimab, an intravenous treatment, every 2 weeks at 0.01 to 10 mg/kg.

CDR1 and CDR2 (germline): SGHDT, YYEEEE. The CDR3 runs 15 residues. V shed 4 bases and J 0 bases; nucleotides not matched to a gene: 5. Repertoires were generated with immunoSEQ multiplex PCR, while TCRdb's copy carries only in-frame clones and drops some. The sample holds 20,000 to 30,000 clones, just under 75% seen once. This rearrangement joins TRBV5-6 to TRBJ1-2; the match to TRBD1 covers 8 bases. The specimen comprised CD4+ or CD8+ T cells sorted from blood, sampled in a trial of the OX40 agonist ivuxolimab. The sequence was obtained from an adult with an advanced solid tumor such as melanoma, head and neck, liver or kidney cancer. This CDR3 reads CASSPGTGANYGYTF. The CDR3 DNA sequence: TGTGCCAGCAGCCCAGGGACAGGAGCTAACTATGGCTACACCTTC.